The source of this TCR beta chain is a study of blood T cell repertoires in COVID-19. Those who participated ranged in age from roughly 18 to 90 years and resided in some 24 US areas. Each exposed participant met a COVID-19 case in the 2 weeks preceding study entry. In the source study's methods: Reference gene primer amplification gave nucleated cell count estimates. Profiled with immunoSEQ multiplex PCR; TCRdb holds only in-frame clones, not every one. The DNA gave D and trimming, while V, J and clone size come from that table. In the table there are about 270,000 clones, under 95% of which are singletons. The sample comprised PBMCs or T cells enriched from blood (not recorded which). The receptor's source is a man in his forties or fifties who had been exposed to COVID-19.

The CDR3 spells CASSDRGPSEQYF. CDR3 nucleotides: TGTGCCAGCAGTGACAGGGGGCCGAGTGAGCAGTACTTC. The chain recombines TRBV6-6 with TRBJ2-7, with 10 bases aligning to TRBD1. Trimming took 5 bases from V and 7 from J; bases not matched to a gene: 5. Germline assignment: CDR1 MNHNY and CDR2 SVGAGI (reference sequence). The CDR3 spans 13 residues.